The clone carrying this TCR beta chain was detected a few times. Its target is unknown. CDR3 length: 17 residues. The V gene lost 2 bases and the J gene lost 8 bases, with 24 bases spanning the gap. This specimen belongs to a study of human T cells and chemical hapten exposure. The wider study: Sensitization applied 2% DPC to roughly 2 cm by roughly 2 cm of upper inner arm skin. Overall study findings and caveats: Sensitization with DPC brought no change to TCRs above 1 in 1000 in frequency.

The time point was: pre-sensitization, week 0. Treatment given: therapeutic diphenylcyclopropenone sensitization with weekly scalp DPC. Each CDR3 protein is one row after TCRdb ran MiXCR on the RACE reads. The repertoire holds 300,000 to 450,000 distinct CDR3 sequences, around 5.5% seen once, with 2% to 3% in the top ten. Sequencing used whole blood, obtained in connection with sensitization to the hapten diphenylcyclopropenone (DPC). The clonotype originates from a woman in her forties or fifties with alopecia areata. Some clones in this sample may be carry-over from other donors' samples. The chain combines TRBV12-3 or TRBV12-4 with TRBJ1-2, with D possibly being TRBD1 (6 bases). The CDR3 is CASSLSLAPGAGKGYTF. CDR3 DNA: TGTGCCAGCAGTTTATCCCTTGCTCCAGGGGCAGGGAAAGGCTACACCTTC.